The T cell receptor beta chain described here comes from a study of blood T cell repertoires in COVID-19. Overall study context: From the United States, Italy and Spain came samples of acute and convalescent COVID-19. From T cells, B-cell-depleted T cells, or PBMCs came the material, which was cDNA or gDNA.

Per the original data handling: For nucleated cells, counts were estimated from reference gene primer amplification. Libraries were prepared by immunoSEQ multiplex PCR; TCRdb keeps only in-frame clonotypes and omits some of them. The DNA gave D and trimming, while V, J and clone size come from that table. The data show 210,000 or so clones, with 80% to 90% seen just once and around 20% held by the top ten. Trimming stripped 3 bases from V and 2 bases from J, with 13 bases between. Germline CDR1 and CDR2: SGHTS and YDEGEE. The CDR3 totals 15 residues. The chain is built from TRBV5-8 and TRBJ2-3; D is possibly TRBD2 (6 bases). The origin of this receptor is a human donor in a cohort sampled during active COVID-19. The sample consisted of peripheral blood. In DNA form, the CDR3 reads TGTGCCAGCAGCTCTGAGGGACTGACCACAGATACGCAGTATTTT. As protein: CASSSEGLTTDTQYF.